Listed below are T cell receptor beta chains from one sample, sequenced in a study of cytomegalovirus exposure and HLA in healthy donors. Assay: immunoSEQ multiplex PCR; the TCRdb copy retains only in-frame clones and omits some. The sample shows about 55,000 clones, around four fifths of them seen only once. Sequenced material: PBMCs. Receptors originate from a man aged 30-40 years in good health and CMV-seronegative. Both conserved end residues are part of each CDR3. Fields, in order: CDR3 length, J gene, D gene, V gene, clone size, CDR3 protein, CDR3 DNA. The D gene is left open where the match is weak. The listing skips clone size in some rows; elsewhere it reads once, few, many or a size class.

17 TRBJ2-1 TRBD2 TRBV4-3 . CASSQESGGRGGNEQFF TGCGCCAGCAGCCAAGAGTCCGGCGGGAGGGGGGGGAATGAGCAGTTCTTC
16 TRBJ2-7 TRBD2 TRBV11-3 . CASSLDRLAGTYEQYF TGTGCCAGCAGCTTGGACCGACTAGCGGGAACCTACGAGCAGTACTTC
11 TRBJ2-1 . TRBV10-3 few CAISTGGKQFF TGTGCCATCTCAACGGGCGGGAAGCAGTTCTTC
14 TRBJ2-7 . TRBV5-1 . CASSSYRDSYEQYF TGCGCCAGCAGCTCCTACAGGGATTCCTACGAGCAGTACTTC
14 TRBJ1-5 . TRBV15 . CATSINRDNQPQHF TGTGCCACCAGCATCAACAGAGATAATCAGCCCCAGCATTTT
16 TRBJ1-3 TRBD1 TRBV5-1 . CASSLTGGALGNTIYF TGCGCCAGCAGCCTCACAGGGGGCGCATTAGGAAACACCATATATTTT
15 TRBJ2-7 . TRBV27 . CASSLTGGGYFEQYF TGTGCCAGCAGTTTGACGGGGGGCGGATATTTCGAGCAGTACTTC
12 TRBJ2-7 . TRBV11-2 . CASSSVQGFRYF TGTGCCAGCAGTTCTGTACAGGGCTTTCGGTACTTC
14 TRBJ2-6 . TRBV7-2 . CASSLGQTANVLTF TGTGCCAGCAGCCTTGGACAGACGGCCAACGTCCTGACTTTC
14 TRBJ1-6 TRBD1 TRBV6-1 . CASIGGTDNSPLHF TGTGCCAGCATTGGCGGGACAGATAATTCACCCCTCCACTTT
17 TRBJ2-2 TRBD2 TRBV19 once CASSIGAGGPYTGELFF TGTGCCAGTAGTATCGGGGCGGGAGGGCCGTACACCGGGGAGCTGTTTTTT
15 TRBJ2-1 TRBD1 TRBV2 few CASSRQGLSYNEQFF TGTGCCAGCAGCCGACAGGGGCTCTCCTACAATGAGCAGTTCTTC
13 TRBJ2-7 . TRBV5-4 . CASSQIQGHEQYF TGTGCCAGCAGCCAAATACAGGGCCACGAGCAGTACTTC
15 TRBJ2-1 TRBD2 TRBV4-3 . CASSVTSGSIHEQFF TGCGCCAGCAGCGTGACTAGCGGGAGCATCCATGAGCAGTTCTTC
13 TRBJ1-2 . TRBV5-1 . CASSLDSNYGYTF TGCGCCAGCAGCCTGGACAGTAACTATGGCTACACCTTC
14 TRBJ1-4 . TRBV6-5 . CASSWSPLGEKLFF TGTGCCAGCAGTTGGTCCCCACTGGGCGAAAAACTGTTTTTT
12 TRBJ1-5 TRBD1 TRBV30 . CAWRGQVEPQHF TGTGCCTGGAGAGGACAGGTGGAGCCCCAGCATTTT
15 TRBJ2-3 . TRBV10-3 . CAIGLRDNSTDTQYF TGTGCCATCGGGCTCCGGGATAATAGCACAGATACGCAGTATTTT
13 TRBJ2-7 TRBD2 TRBV7-9 . CASSLGGMDEQYF TGTGCCAGCAGCTTGGGGGGGATGGACGAGCAGTACTTC
14 TRBJ2-3 TRBD2 TRBV7-2 . CASRPLAGGGTQYF TGTGCCAGCAGACCCCTAGCGGGGGGAGGTACGCAGTATTTT
13 TRBJ2-3 . TRBV10-3 . CAIREDNTDTQYF TGTGCCATCAGAGAGGACAACACAGATACGCAGTATTTT
13 TRBJ2-7 TRBD1 TRBV5-4 . CASRHGTDYEQYF TGTGCCAGCAGACACGGGACAGACTACGAGCAGTACTTC
14 TRBJ1-5 . TRBV19 . CASSRGGGDQPQHF TGTGCCAGTAGTAGGGGAGGGGGGGATCAGCCCCAGCATTTT
15 TRBJ2-2 . TRBV19 . CASSDQTGNTGELFF TGTGCCAGTAGTGACCAGACAGGGAACACCGGGGAGCTGTTTTTT
16 TRBJ2-3 TRBD2 TRBV6-5 . CAGSYSRAGGDDTQYF TGTGCCGGCAGTTACTCGAGAGCGGGAGGTGATGATACGCAGTATTTT
17 TRBJ2-3 . TRBV7-9 . CASSLPQSRSGLNTQYF TGTGCCAGCAGCTTACCCCAGTCTAGAAGCGGTTTGAATACGCAGTATTTT